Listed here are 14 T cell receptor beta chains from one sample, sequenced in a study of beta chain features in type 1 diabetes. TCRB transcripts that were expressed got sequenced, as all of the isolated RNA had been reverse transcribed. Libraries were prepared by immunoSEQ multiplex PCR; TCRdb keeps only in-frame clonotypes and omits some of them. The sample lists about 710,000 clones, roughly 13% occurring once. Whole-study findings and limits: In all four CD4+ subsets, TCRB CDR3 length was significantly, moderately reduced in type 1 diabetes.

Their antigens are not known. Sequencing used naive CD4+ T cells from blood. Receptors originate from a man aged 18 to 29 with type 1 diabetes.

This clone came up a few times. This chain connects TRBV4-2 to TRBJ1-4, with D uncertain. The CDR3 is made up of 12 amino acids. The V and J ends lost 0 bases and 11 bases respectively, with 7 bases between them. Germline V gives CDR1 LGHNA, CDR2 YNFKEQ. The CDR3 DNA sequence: TGTGCCAGCAGCCAAGATGGAGGGAAACTGTTTTTT. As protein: CASSQDGGKLFF.

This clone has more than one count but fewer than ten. The CDR3 DNA reads as TGCGCCAGCAGCCTCGAAGGGTCCCGGGACAGGGCCTACGAGCAGTACTTC. The encoded protein is CASSLEGSRDRAYEQYF. The chain recombines TRBV5-1 with TRBJ2-7; 9 bases agree with TRBD1. Germline assignment: CDR1 SGHRS and CDR2 YFSETQ. With V trimmed by 4 bases and J by 2 bases, 13 bases remained unmatched. The CDR3 runs 17 residues.

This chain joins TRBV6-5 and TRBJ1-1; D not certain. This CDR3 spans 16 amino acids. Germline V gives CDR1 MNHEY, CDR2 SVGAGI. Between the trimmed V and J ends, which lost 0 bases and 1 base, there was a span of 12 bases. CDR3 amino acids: CASSYSETPQNTEAFF. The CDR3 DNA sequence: TGTGCCAGCAGTTACTCGGAAACACCGCAGAACACTGAAGCTTTCTTT.

The CDR3 coding sequence is TGTGCCAGCAGCCAAGAATTCGGACTACCCCTCCACTTT. It yields the protein CASSQEFGLPLHF. The rearrangement uses TRBV14 and TRBJ1-6, with no clear D. Germline CDR1 and CDR2: SGHDN and FVKESK. V lost 0 bases to trimming and J lost 12 bases, with 9 bases between them. The CDR3 length is 13 residues.

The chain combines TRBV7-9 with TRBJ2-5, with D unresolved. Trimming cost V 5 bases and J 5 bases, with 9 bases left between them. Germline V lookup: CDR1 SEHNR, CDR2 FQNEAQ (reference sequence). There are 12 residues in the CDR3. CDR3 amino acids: CASSPTGETQYF. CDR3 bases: TGTGCCAGCAGCCCGACTGGGGAGACCCAGTACTTC. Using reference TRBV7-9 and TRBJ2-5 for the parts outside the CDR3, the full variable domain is DTGVSQNPRHKITKRGQNVTFRCDPISEHNRLYWYRQTLGQGPEFLTYFQNEAQLEKSRLLSDRFSAERPKGSFSTLEIQRTEQGDSAMYLCASSPTGETQYFGPGTRLLVL.

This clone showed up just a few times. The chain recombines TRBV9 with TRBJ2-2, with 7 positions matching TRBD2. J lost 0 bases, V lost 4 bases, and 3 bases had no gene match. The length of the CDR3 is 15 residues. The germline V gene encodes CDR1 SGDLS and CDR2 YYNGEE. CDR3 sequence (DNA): TGTGCCAGCAGCACTCGGGGGGCGAACACCGGGGAGCTGTTTTTT. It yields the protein CASSTRGANTGELFF.

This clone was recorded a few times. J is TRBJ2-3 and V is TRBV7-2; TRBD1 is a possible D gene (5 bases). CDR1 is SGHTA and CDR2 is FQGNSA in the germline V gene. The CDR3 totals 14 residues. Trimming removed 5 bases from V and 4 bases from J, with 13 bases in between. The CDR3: CASSPHPGSDTQYF. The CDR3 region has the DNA TGTGCCAGCAGCCCCCACCCAGGGTCAGATACGCAGTATTTT.

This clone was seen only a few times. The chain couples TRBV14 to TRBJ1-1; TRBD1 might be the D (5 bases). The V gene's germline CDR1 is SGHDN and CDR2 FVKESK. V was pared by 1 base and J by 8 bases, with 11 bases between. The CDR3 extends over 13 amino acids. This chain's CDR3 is CASSQGARGEAFF. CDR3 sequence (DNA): TGTGCCAGCAGCCAAGGGGCGAGGGGAGAAGCTTTCTTT.

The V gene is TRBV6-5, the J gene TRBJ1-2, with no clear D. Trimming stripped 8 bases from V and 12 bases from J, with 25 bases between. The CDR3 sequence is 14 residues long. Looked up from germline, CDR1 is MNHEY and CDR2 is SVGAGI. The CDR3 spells CASPIIAMAFCHTF. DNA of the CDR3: TGTGCCAGCCCCATAATCGCCATGGCCTTTTGCCACACCTTC.

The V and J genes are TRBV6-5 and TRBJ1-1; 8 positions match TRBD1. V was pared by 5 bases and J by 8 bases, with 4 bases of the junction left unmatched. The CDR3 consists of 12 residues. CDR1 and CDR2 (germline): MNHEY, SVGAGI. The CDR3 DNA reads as TGTGCCAGCAGTAACCGGGACAGGGAAGCTTTCTTT. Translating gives CASSNRDREAFF.

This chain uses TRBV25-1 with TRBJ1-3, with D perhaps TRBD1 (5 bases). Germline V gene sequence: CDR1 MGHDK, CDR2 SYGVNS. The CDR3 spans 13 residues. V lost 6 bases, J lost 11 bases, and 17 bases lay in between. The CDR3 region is CASRRSGGSAIYF. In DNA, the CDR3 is TGTGCCAGCAGGAGGTCTGGGGGAAGCGCCATATATTTT.

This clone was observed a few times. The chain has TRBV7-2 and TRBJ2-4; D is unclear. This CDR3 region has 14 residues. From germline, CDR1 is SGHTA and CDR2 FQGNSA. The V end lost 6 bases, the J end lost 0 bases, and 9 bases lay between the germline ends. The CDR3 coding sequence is TGTGCCAGCAGAGAAGACTTAGCCAAAAACATTCAGTACTTC. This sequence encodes CASREDLAKNIQYF.

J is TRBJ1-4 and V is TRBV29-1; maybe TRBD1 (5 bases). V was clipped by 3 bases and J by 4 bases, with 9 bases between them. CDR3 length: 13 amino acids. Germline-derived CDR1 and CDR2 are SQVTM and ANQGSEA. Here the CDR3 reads CSVERQFNEKLFF. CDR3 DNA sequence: TGCAGCGTTGAGCGACAGTTTAATGAAAAACTGTTTTTT.

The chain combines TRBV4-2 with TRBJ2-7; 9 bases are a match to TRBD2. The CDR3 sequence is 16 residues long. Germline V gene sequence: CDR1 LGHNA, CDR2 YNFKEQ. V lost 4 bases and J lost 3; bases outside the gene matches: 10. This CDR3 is CASSLPRLAGSYEQYF. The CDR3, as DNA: TGTGCCAGCAGCCTCCCCCGGCTAGCGGGGAGCTACGAGCAGTACTTC.